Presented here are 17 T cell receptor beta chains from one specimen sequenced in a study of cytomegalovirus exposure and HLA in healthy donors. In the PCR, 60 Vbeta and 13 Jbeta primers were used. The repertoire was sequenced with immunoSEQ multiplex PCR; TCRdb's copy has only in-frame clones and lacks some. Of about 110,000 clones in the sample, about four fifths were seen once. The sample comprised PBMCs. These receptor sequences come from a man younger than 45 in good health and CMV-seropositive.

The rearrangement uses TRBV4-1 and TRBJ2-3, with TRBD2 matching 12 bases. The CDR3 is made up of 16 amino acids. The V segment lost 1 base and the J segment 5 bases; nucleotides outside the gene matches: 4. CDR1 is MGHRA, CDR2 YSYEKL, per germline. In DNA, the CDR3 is TGCGCCAGCAGCCAAGGATTACTAGCGGGGGGAGATACGCAGTATTTT. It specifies CASSQGLLAGGDTQYF.

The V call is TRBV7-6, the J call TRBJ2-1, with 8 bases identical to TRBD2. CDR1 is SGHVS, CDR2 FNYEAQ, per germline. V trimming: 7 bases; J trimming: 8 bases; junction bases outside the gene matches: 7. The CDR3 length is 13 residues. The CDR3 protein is CASTAGAVDEQFF. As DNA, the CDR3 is TGTGCCAGCACAGCGGGGGCCGTTGATGAGCAGTTCTTC.

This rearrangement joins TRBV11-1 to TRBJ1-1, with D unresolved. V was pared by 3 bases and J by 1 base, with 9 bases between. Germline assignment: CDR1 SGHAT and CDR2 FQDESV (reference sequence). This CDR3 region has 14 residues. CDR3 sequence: CASSFPQSNTEAFF. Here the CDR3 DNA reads TGTGCCAGCAGCTTTCCACAGTCGAACACTGAAGCTTTCTTT.

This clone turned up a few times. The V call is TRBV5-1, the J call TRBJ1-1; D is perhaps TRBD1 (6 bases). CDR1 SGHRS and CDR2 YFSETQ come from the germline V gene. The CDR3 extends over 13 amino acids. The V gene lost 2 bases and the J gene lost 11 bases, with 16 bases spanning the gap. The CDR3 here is CASSLEQGYWAFF. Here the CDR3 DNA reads TGCGCCAGCAGCTTAGAACAGGGCTATTGGGCTTTCTTT.

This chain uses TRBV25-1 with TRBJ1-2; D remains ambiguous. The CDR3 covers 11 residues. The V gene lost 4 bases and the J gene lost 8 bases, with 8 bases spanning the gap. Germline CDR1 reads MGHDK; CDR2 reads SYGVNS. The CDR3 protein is CASSVDSGYTF. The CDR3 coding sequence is TGTGCCAGCAGTGTGGACTCCGGCTACACCTTC.

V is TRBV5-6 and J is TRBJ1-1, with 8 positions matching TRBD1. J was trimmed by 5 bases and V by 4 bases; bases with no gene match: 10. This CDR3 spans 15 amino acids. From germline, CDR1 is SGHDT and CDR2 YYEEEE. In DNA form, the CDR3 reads TGTGCCAGCAGCAATGCAGGGGGCGCATGGACTGAAGCTTTCTTT. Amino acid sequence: CASSNAGGAWTEAFF.

CDR3 sequence (DNA): TGTGCCATCAGCTCAGGGGTAAACACTGAAGCTTTCTTT. Translated: CAISSGVNTEAFF. The chain links TRBV10-3 to TRBJ1-1; possible D gene TRBD1, 6 bases. Germline CDR1 reads ENHRY; CDR2 reads SYGVKD. The V gene lost 6 bases and the J gene lost 2 bases, with 10 bases spanning the gap. This CDR3 region has 13 residues.

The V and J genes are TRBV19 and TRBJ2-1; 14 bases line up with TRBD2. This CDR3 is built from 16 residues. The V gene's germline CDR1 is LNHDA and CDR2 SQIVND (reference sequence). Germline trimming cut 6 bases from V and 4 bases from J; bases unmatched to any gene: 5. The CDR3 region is CASSSWTSGGYNEQFF. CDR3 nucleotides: TGTGCCAGTAGCTCCTGGACTAGCGGGGGGTACAATGAGCAGTTCTTC.

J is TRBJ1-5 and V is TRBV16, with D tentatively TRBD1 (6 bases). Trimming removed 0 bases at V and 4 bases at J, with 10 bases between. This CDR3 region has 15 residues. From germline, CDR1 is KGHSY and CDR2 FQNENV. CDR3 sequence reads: CASSQSDSSNQPQHF. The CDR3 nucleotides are TGTGCCAGCAGCCAATCGGACAGCTCTAATCAGCCCCAGCATTTT.

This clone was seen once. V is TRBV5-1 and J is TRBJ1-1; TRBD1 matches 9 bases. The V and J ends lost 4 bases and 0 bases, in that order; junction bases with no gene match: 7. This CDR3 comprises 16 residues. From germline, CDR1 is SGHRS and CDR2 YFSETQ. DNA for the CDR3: TGCGCCAGCAGCCCGAGACAGGGGGGCATGAACACTGAAGCTTTCTTT. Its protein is CASSPRQGGMNTEAFF.

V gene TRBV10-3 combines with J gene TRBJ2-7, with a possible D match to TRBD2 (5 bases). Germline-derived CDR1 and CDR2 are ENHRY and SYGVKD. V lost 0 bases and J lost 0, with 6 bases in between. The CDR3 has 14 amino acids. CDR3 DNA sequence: TGTGCCATCAGTGAGTCAGAGGGCTCCTACGAGCAGTACTTC. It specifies CAISESEGSYEQYF.

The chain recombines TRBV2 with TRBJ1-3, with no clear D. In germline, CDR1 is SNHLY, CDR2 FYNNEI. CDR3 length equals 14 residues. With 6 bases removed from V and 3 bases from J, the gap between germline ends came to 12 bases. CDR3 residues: CASSRTESGNTIYF. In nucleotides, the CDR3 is TGTGCCAGCAGCAGGACTGAGAGTGGAAACACCATATATTTT.

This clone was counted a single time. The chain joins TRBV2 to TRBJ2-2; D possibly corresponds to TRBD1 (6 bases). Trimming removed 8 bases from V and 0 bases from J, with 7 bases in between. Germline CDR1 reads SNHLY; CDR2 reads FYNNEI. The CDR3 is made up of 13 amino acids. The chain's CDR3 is CASQGPNTGELFF. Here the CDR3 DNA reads TGTGCCAGCCAGGGGCCGAACACCGGGGAGCTGTTTTTT.

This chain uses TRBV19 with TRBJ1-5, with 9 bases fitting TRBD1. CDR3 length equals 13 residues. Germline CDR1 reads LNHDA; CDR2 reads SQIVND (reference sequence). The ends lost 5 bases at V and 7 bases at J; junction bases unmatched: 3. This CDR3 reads CASSGTGLQPQHF. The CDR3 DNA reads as TGTGCCAGTAGTGGGACAGGGCTGCAGCCCCAGCATTTT.

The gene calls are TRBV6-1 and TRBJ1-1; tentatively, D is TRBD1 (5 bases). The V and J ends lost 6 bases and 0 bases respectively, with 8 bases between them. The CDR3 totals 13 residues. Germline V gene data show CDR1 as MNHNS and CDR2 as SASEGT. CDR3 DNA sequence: TGTGCCAGCAGGGAGACAGTGAACACTGAAGCTTTCTTT. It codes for CASRETVNTEAFF.

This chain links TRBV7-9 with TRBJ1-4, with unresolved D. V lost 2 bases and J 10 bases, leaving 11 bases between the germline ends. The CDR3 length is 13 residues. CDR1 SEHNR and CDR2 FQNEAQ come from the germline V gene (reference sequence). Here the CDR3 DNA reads TGTGCCAGCAGCTTAACCGAGTCCGGAAAACTGTTTTTT. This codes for CASSLTESGKLFF.

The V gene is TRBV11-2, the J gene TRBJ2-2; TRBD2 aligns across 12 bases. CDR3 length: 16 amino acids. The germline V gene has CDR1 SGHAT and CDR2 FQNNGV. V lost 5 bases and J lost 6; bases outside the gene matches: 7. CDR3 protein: CASSTGLAGLPGELFF. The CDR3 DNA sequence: TGTGCCAGCAGCACAGGACTAGCGGGGCTACCCGGGGAGCTGTTTTTT. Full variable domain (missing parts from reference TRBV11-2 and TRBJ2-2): EAGVAQSPRYKIIEKRQSVAFWCNPISGHATLYWYQQILGQGPKLLIQFQNNGVVDDSQLPKDRFSAERLKGVDSTLKIQPAKLEDSAVYLCASSTGLAGLPGELFFGEGSRLTVL.